The 25 T cell receptor beta chains below all came from one sample that was sequenced in a study of Tregs in tolerant kidney transplant recipients. The data were produced by immunoSEQ multiplex PCR, yet TCRdb's version contains in-frame clones alone and is incomplete. Of 50,000 to 80,000 clones listed, 95% to 98% are singletons. The sample in question was Tregs from blood, obtained before the transplant. These receptors all come from a human donor who received a combined kidney and bone marrow transplant.

This rearrangement joins TRBV30 to TRBJ1-2; TRBD1 matches 9 bases. This CDR3 has 16 amino acids. Germline CDR1 reads GTSNPN; CDR2 reads SVGIG (reference sequence). V was clipped by 4 bases and J by 7 bases; unmatched bases: 16. The CDR3 sequence is CAWNGPGQGAGGGYTF. The DNA of the CDR3 is TGTGCCTGGAATGGTCCGGGACAGGGCGCTGGTGGTGGCTACACCTTC.

This chain links TRBV7-9 with TRBJ1-2; 8 bases map to TRBD1. This CDR3 contains 13 residues. With 4 bases clipped from V and 4 bases from J, the junction kept 2 bases outside the gene matches. Germline CDR1 is SEHNR and CDR2 is FQNEAQ (reference sequence). CDR3 residues: CASSWTGSYGYTF. DNA of the CDR3: TGTGCCAGCAGCTGGACAGGGTCCTATGGCTACACCTTC. The full variable domain, rest sourced from reference TRBV7-9 and TRBJ1-2, is DTGVSQNPRHKITKRGQNVTFRCDPISEHNRLYWYRQTLGQGPEFLTYFQNEAQLEKSRLLSDRFSAERPKGSFSTLEIQRTEQGDSAMYLCASSWTGSYGYTFGSGTRLTVV.

The chain has TRBV29-1 and TRBJ1-1; 7 bases are a match to TRBD1. Trimming removed 6 bases from V and 1 base from J; junction bases left unmatched: 11. CDR1 SQVTM and CDR2 ANQGSEA come from the germline V gene. The CDR3 is 15 residues long. CDR3 amino acids: CSVAGTAFPNTEAFF. The CDR3 coding sequence is TGCAGCGTGGCAGGGACAGCCTTCCCGAACACTGAAGCTTTCTTT.

The chain joins TRBV5-4 to TRBJ1-2; tentatively, D is TRBD1 (5 bases). V gave up 1 base and J gave up 2 bases, with 6 bases separating them. CDR1 and CDR2 from the germline V gene are SGHNT and YYREEE (reference sequence). CDR3 size: 13 residues. CDR3 nucleotide sequence: TGTGCCAGCAGCTTGTCAGGGAACTATGGCTACACCTTC. It specifies CASSLSGNYGYTF.

Here the CDR3 DNA reads TGTGCCATCAGTGAGTCGGACAGGCATAATTCACCCCTCCACTTT. Protein sequence: CAISESDRHNSPLHF. This chain joins TRBV10-3 and TRBJ1-6; 7 nucleotides align to TRBD1. This CDR3 is 15 amino acids long. Looked up from germline, CDR1 is ENHRY and CDR2 is SYGVKD. V lost 0 bases to trimming and J lost 5 bases; unmatched junction nucleotides: 1.

The chain is built from TRBV2 and TRBJ2-5, with a tentative D call TRBD1 (5 bases). The length of the CDR3 is 12 residues. Between the trimmed V and J ends, which lost 7 bases and 5 bases, there was a span of 11 bases. Per the germline V gene, CDR1 is SNHLY and CDR2 is FYNNEI. CDR3 bases: TGTGCCAGCATTTTATACAGGGAGACCCAGTACTTC. This codes for CASILYRETQYF.

This sequence joins TRBV7-9 and TRBJ1-1; possible D gene TRBD1, 6 bases. From germline, CDR1 is SEHNR and CDR2 FQNEAQ (reference sequence). This CDR3 is 14 amino acids long. Trimming left V 5 bases short and J 1 base short, with 11 bases between. The CDR3 loop reads CASSAQQGNTEAFF. The CDR3 DNA sequence: TGTGCCAGCAGCGCCCAACAGGGGAACACTGAAGCTTTCTTT.

The chain is built from TRBV7-2 and TRBJ1-1, with D possibly TRBD1 on 5 matching bases. Deletions cut 1 base from V and 7 bases from J, with 13 bases between. This CDR3 spans 14 amino acids. Germline assignment: CDR1 SGHTA and CDR2 FQGNSA. CDR3 region: CASSLGGRRGEAFF. CDR3 in DNA: TGTGCCAGCAGCTTAGGGGGGAGGAGGGGTGAAGCTTTCTTT.

J is TRBJ2-2 and V is TRBV5-1; the D is unclear. CDR3 length: 15 residues. Trimming removed 0 bases at V and 0 bases at J, with 6 bases between. Per germline, CDR1 SGHRS and CDR2 YFSETQ. CDR3: CASSLGASNTGELFF. In DNA form, the CDR3 reads TGCGCCAGCAGCTTGGGGGCTTCGAACACCGGGGAGCTGTTTTTT.

The genes are TRBV6-5 and TRBJ1-6, with TRBD1 identical over 10 bases. After removal of 5 bases from V and 10 bases from J, the junction contained 8 bases not matched to a gene. The CDR3 is 15 residues long. Germline CDR1 reads MNHEY; CDR2 reads SVGAGI. The CDR3 coding sequence is TGTGCCAGCAGTCCCGGGACAGGGGCCATCTCACCCCTCCACTTT. Its translation: CASSPGTGAISPLHF.

This chain connects TRBV7-9 to TRBJ2-7, with a weak D call TRBD2 (7 bases). Trimming stripped 2 bases from V and 1 base from J, with 21 bases between. CDR3 length equals 18 residues. Germline V gene lookup returns CDR1 SEHNR and CDR2 FQNEAQ (reference sequence). As DNA, the CDR3 is TGTGCCAGCAGCTTATTAGTGGGGAGGGGACAACGTTCCTACGAGCAGTACTTC. Protein sequence: CASSLLVGRGQRSYEQYF.

The CDR3 here is CASSRDRGGRRAKNIQYF. The CDR3, as DNA: TGTGCCAGCAGCCGGGACAGGGGAGGTCGTAGAGCCAAAAACATTCAGTACTTC. This chain links TRBV27 with TRBJ2-4, with TRBD1 matching 10 bases. Germline assignment: CDR1 MNHEY and CDR2 SMNVEV (reference sequence). The CDR3 sequence is 18 residues long. Trimming removed 6 bases from V and 0 bases from J; junction bases left unmatched: 11.

The CDR3 sequence is CASSLRDRGGEKLFF. The CDR3 DNA sequence: TGTGCCAGCAGCTTGAGGGACAGGGGGGGTGAAAAACTGTTTTTT. J is TRBJ1-4 and V is TRBV5-6, with 11 bases identical to TRBD1. Germline CDR1 and CDR2: SGHDT and YYEEEE. Trimming cost V 1 base and J 7 bases; bases outside gene matches: 3. The CDR3 loop spans 15 amino acids.

The chain uses TRBV5-5 and TRBJ1-2; perhaps TRBD1 as D (5 bases). V was clipped by 5 bases and J by 1 base, with 6 bases between them. The CDR3 extends over 12 amino acids. CDR1 and CDR2 (germline): SGHKS, YYEKEE (reference sequence). CDR3 in DNA: TGTGCCAGCAGGGGGGGTAACTATGGCTACACCTTC. Its protein product is CASRGGNYGYTF.

This chain links TRBV18 with TRBJ1-5; D might be TRBD1 (6 bases). In germline, CDR1 is KGHSH, CDR2 LQKENI. V was clipped by 3 bases and J by 6 bases, with 15 bases between them. There are 15 residues in the CDR3. CDR3 coding DNA: TGTGCCAGCTCACCCGCAGGGGTGAGCGGTCAGCCCCAGCATTTT. Amino acids: CASSPAGVSGQPQHF.

V usage is TRBV6-1 and J usage is TRBJ2-1, with 8 bases fitting TRBD2. The trim removed 5 bases at V and 9 bases at J, leaving 6 bases unmatched. The germline V gene encodes CDR1 MNHNS and CDR2 SASEGT. This CDR3 is 13 amino acids long. CDR3 sequence reads: CASSFSGVLEQFF. The CDR3 DNA reads as TGTGCCAGCAGTTTTAGCGGGGTCCTTGAGCAGTTCTTC.

The sample holds one count of this clone. The chain is built from TRBV7-6 and TRBJ2-7; D might be TRBD2 (5 bases). This CDR3 spans 15 amino acids. Germline CDR1 SGHVS, CDR2 FNYEAQ. Trimming took 5 bases from V and 0 from J, leaving 14 bases between them. The CDR3 DNA is TGTGCCAGCAGCCTGGACTCCATAAGCTCCTACGAGCAGTACTTC. Its translation: CASSLDSISSYEQYF.

With regard to this clone: At one boundary the junction diverges from the germline segment, which might be a read error. This sequence joins TRBV20-1 and TRBJ2-7; TRBD2 agrees at 8 bases. CDR3 length equals 10 residues. Germline V lookup: CDR1 DFQATT, CDR2 SNEGSKA (reference sequence). CDR3 residues: CSVVGTRRVF. The CDR3 DNA reads as TGCAGTGTTGTCGGGACTAGGAGGGTCTTC.

CDR3 residues: CASSKYKRTNTGELFF. CDR3 DNA: TGTGCCAGCAGCAAGTACAAGCGGACGAACACCGGGGAGCTGTTTTTT. The rearrangement joins TRBV21-1 to TRBJ2-2; the table's D call of TRBD2 was not tested on the DNA. TRBV21-1 is assigned pseudogene status. CDR3 length equals 16 residues.

Points on this clone: Germline is not matched at one junction end, which may reflect a read error. The V and J genes are TRBV13 and TRBJ1-6; no clear D. There are 14 residues in the CDR3. CDR1 PRHDT and CDR2 FYEKMQ come from the germline V gene (reference sequence). In DNA, the CDR3 is TGTGCCAGCAGCCTAGGAGAGGGATCTTCACCCCTCCACTTT. Translation gives CASSLGEGSSPLHF.

A word on this clone: This same CDR3 is encoded by further DNA sequences in the sample. This sequence joins TRBV6-5 and TRBJ2-2, with D perhaps TRBD1 (5 bases). V was shortened by 6 bases and J by 6 bases, with 14 bases between the two germline ends. The CDR3 is made up of 14 amino acids. Per germline, CDR1 MNHEY and CDR2 SVGAGI. The CDR3 sequence: CASRPQGSAGELFF. The CDR3 nucleotides are TGTGCCAGCAGACCGCAGGGTTCCGCCGGGGAGCTGTTTTTT.

This chain joins TRBV5-1 and TRBJ1-5; D perhaps matches TRBD1 (6 bases). The CDR3 extends over 13 amino acids. CDR1 is SGHRS and CDR2 is YFSETQ in the germline V gene. Trimming cost V 4 bases and J 4 bases, with 9 bases left between them. The CDR3 loop is CASSIQGNQPQHF. CDR3 in DNA: TGCGCCAGCAGCATTCAGGGGAATCAGCCCCAGCATTTT.

The chain combines TRBV9 with TRBJ1-2, with 7 bases aligning to TRBD1. CDR3 length: 14 residues. After removal of 2 bases from V and 2 bases from J, the junction contained 3 bases not matched to a gene. The germline V gene has CDR1 SGDLS and CDR2 YYNGEE. CDR3 sequence (DNA): TGTGCCAGCAGCGTTCCGACAGGGAACTATGGCTACACCTTC. Amino acids: CASSVPTGNYGYTF.

The rearrangement joins TRBV7-2 to TRBJ1-1; possible D gene TRBD1, 6 bases. V lost 3 bases, J lost 1 base, and 18 bases lay in between. CDR1 and CDR2 (germline): SGHTA, FQGNSA. The CDR3 is 17 residues long. The CDR3 spells CASSFSLTGWTNTEAFF. Written as DNA, the CDR3 is TGTGCCAGCAGCTTTAGTCTGACAGGTTGGACGAACACTGAAGCTTTCTTT.

This clone was counted once. CDR3 coding DNA: TGCGCCAGCAGCTCATGGACAGGGAGCTCCTACAATGAGCAGTTCTTC. This codes for CASSSWTGSSYNEQFF. The chain recombines TRBV5-1 with TRBJ2-1; 8 bases are a match to TRBD1. The germline V gene encodes CDR1 SGHRS and CDR2 YFSETQ. The CDR3 length is 16 residues. The junction had 5 bases not matched to a gene; V was cut back by 3 bases and J by 0 bases.